The 29 T cell receptor beta chains below come from one sample, sequenced in a study of T cells in Graves' hyperthyroidism and ophthalmopathy. Amplified TCR beta CDR3 regions derived from RNA transcripts. Initially, a first-round RT-PCR of the TCR CDR3 employed the HTBI primer set. TCRdb reprocessed the multiplex PCR reads via MiXCR and lists one record per CDR3 protein. The sample holds 450,000 to 650,000 distinct CDR3 sequences; under 20% are singletons and the top ten take roughly a sixth. The specimen was blood. The origin of the receptors is a woman in her late teens or twenties with Graves' ophthalmopathy.

The chain is built from TRBV29-1 and TRBJ2-3; 9 bases align to TRBD1. Germline CDR1 is SQVTM and CDR2 is ANQGSEA. This CDR3 has 14 residues. V lost 6 bases, J lost 3 bases, and 7 bases stayed unmatched. In DNA, the CDR3 is TGCAGCGTGGAACAGGGGGCGAGGACAGATACGCAGTATTTT. Translating it yields CSVEQGARTDTQYF.

The chain is built from TRBV7-8 and TRBJ2-1; perhaps D is TRBD1 or TRBD2 (5 bases each). Trimming removed 5 bases at V and 8 bases at J, with 13 bases between. The germline gives CDR1 SGHVS, CDR2 FQNEAQ. The CDR3 consists of 13 residues. The CDR3 DNA reads as TGTGCCAGCAGCGCCCTGATGGGGGATGAGCAGTTCTTC. This sequence encodes CASSALMGDEQFF.

In its sample, this clonotype was seen a few times. The chain combines TRBV20-1 with TRBJ2-1; D possibly matches TRBD1 or TRBD2 (5 bases each). There are 15 residues in the CDR3. CDR1 DFQATT and CDR2 SNEGSKA come from the germline V gene (reference sequence). The V and J ends lost 6 bases and 2 bases respectively, with 17 bases between them. CDR3 DNA sequence: TGCAGTGCCCCCAACCGAGGGGCAGCCTACAATGAGCAGTTCTTC. Translating it yields CSAPNRGAAYNEQFF.

Concerning this clonotype itself: The germline gene is not matched at one end of the junction; a read error may be the cause. In DNA form, the CDR3 reads TGTGCTAGCAGCGTCAGCGGGGGGGGGGTGAATGAGCAGTTCTTC. Residues: CASSVSGGGVNEQFF. V is TRBV7-7 and J is TRBJ2-1; 10 nucleotides agree with TRBD2. Germline V CDR1 and CDR2: SSHAT, FNYEAQ (reference sequence). The CDR3 runs to 15 residues. Complete variable domain (other parts from reference TRBV7-7 and TRBJ2-1): GAGVSQSPRYKVTKRGQDVTLRCDPISSHATLYWYQQALGQGPEFLTYFNYEAQPDKSGLPSDRFSAERPEGSISTLTIQRTEQRDSAMYRCASSVSGGGVNEQFFGPGTRLTVL.

This clonotype occurred a few times. V and J are TRBV7-9 and TRBJ1-5; D gene ambiguous. CDR1 is SEHNR, CDR2 FQNEAQ, per germline (reference sequence). V lost 2 bases, J lost 9 bases, and 14 bases lay in between. The CDR3 has 14 residues. The CDR3 nucleotides read TGTGCCAGCAGCTTAACCGACGGCTTACGGCCCCAGCATTTT. Residues: CASSLTDGLRPQHF.

This clonotype was observed at least ten times. J is TRBJ1-1 and V is TRBV5-6; D is perhaps TRBD1 (6 bases). Germline V gene sequence: CDR1 SGHDT, CDR2 YYEEEE. This CDR3 region has 15 residues. V lost 4 bases to trimming and J lost 3 bases, with 16 bases between them. CDR3 loop: CASSAESGVDTEAFF. The CDR3 region has the DNA TGTGCCAGCAGCGCCGAGTCAGGGGTGGACACTGAAGCTTTCTTT. The entire variable domain, with the rest obtained from reference TRBV5-6 and TRBJ1-1, is as follows: DAGVTQSPTHLIKTRGQQVTLRCSPKSGHDTVSWYQQALGQGPQFIFQYYEEEERQRGNFPDRFSGHQFPNYSSELNVNALLLGDSALYLCASSAESGVDTEAFFGQGTRLTVV.

This clonotype occurred many times. The V call is TRBV7-8, the J call TRBJ1-3, with D possibly TRBD1 on 5 matching bases. The V end lost 0 bases, the J end lost 0 bases, and 9 bases lay between the germline ends. Germline V gene data show CDR1 as SGHVS and CDR2 as FQNEAQ. The CDR3 consists of 16 residues. CDR3 nucleotides: TGTGCCAGCAGCTTAGCGCCCGACAGCTCTGGAAACACCATATATTTT. It specifies CASSLAPDSSGNTIYF.

This clonotype was seen at least ten times. The rearrangement joins TRBV7-9 to TRBJ2-1; 13 bases match TRBD2. The CDR3 length is 16 residues. J was trimmed by 6 bases and V by 4 bases; bases with no gene match: 6. The germline V gene has CDR1 SEHNR and CDR2 FQNEAQ (reference sequence). The CDR3 spells CASSSLWTSGGNEQFF. The CDR3 DNA sequence: TGTGCCAGCAGCTCCCTTTGGACTAGCGGGGGCAATGAGCAGTTCTTC.

This CDR3 is CASSPGSSGLQETQYF. The CDR3 nucleotides are TGTGCCAGCTCACCAGGGAGTAGCGGATTACAAGAGACCCAGTACTTC. The chain combines TRBV18 with TRBJ2-5, with D possibly being TRBD2 (6 bases). The CDR3 totals 16 residues. V was shortened by 2 bases and J by 2 bases, with 15 bases between the two germline ends. The V gene's germline CDR1 is KGHSH and CDR2 LQKENI. The whole variable domain, filled in from reference TRBV18 and TRBJ2-5, reads NAGVMQNPRHLVRRRGQEARLRCSPMKGHSHVYWYRQLPEEGLKFMVYLQKENIIDESGMPKERFSAEFPKEGPSILRIQQVVRGDSAAYFCASSPGSSGLQETQYFGPGTRLLVL.

This clonotype was found a few times. The chain joins TRBV12-3 or TRBV12-4 to TRBJ2-2; TRBD2 aligns across 13 bases. The CDR3 is 15 amino acids. V gave up 5 bases and J gave up 7 bases; unmatched junction bases: 4. The CDR3 loop reads CASSTSGRAGGELFF. DNA for the CDR3: TGTGCCAGCAGTACTAGCGGGAGGGCCGGCGGGGAGCTGTTTTTT.

The gene calls are TRBV28 and TRBJ1-1; no clear D. Germline values: CDR1 MDHEN, CDR2 SYDVKM. The length of the CDR3 is 11 residues. V lost 7 bases, J lost 8 bases, and 11 bases lay in between. The CDR3 region is CASTSTIEAFF. CDR3 DNA sequence: TGTGCCAGCACCTCGACGATCGAAGCTTTCTTT. Combining the CDR3 with reference TRBV28 and TRBJ1-1 gives the whole variable domain DVKVTQSSRYLVKRTGEKVFLECVQDMDHENMFWYRQDPGLGLRLIYFSYDVKMKEKGDIPEGYSVSREKKERFSLILESASTNQTSMYLCASTSTIEAFFGQGTRLTVV.

In its sample, this clonotype was seen many times. V is TRBV3-1 and J is TRBJ1-2; maybe TRBD1 (5 bases). CDR3 length: 15 amino acids. Germline V gives CDR1 LGHDT, CDR2 YNNKEL (reference sequence). V was trimmed by 0 bases and J by 4 bases, leaving 12 bases between them. DNA for the CDR3: TGTGCCAGCAGCCAAGAAGGATGGGGCTCCTATGGCTACACCTTC. Amino acids: CASSQEGWGSYGYTF.

This clonotype was observed a few times. This sequence joins TRBV20-1 and TRBJ2-2, with 9 positions matching TRBD1. V lost 4 bases, J lost 6 bases, and 12 bases stayed unmatched. This CDR3 is built from 16 residues. Germline CDR1 reads DFQATT; CDR2 reads SNEGSKA (reference sequence). The CDR3 is CSAKTGTGTIPGELFF. CDR3 DNA sequence: TGCAGTGCTAAAACCGGGACAGGGACAATTCCCGGGGAGCTGTTTTTT.

This clonotype was observed at least ten times. DNA of the CDR3: TGTGCCAGCAGTTTTCTAGCGGGAGTTGGGGGGACAGATACGCAGTATTTT. Translated: CASSFLAGVGGTDTQYF. V usage is TRBV27 and J usage is TRBJ2-3; 10 bases agree with TRBD2. CDR1 MNHEY and CDR2 SMNVEV come from the germline V gene (reference sequence). V was clipped by 3 bases and J by 3 bases; unmatched bases: 9. This CDR3 spans 17 amino acids.

In its sample, this clonotype was seen many times. The J gene is TRBJ1-2, the V gene TRBV24-1; TRBD1 is a possible D gene (6 bases). Trimming cost V 10 bases and J 8 bases, with 19 bases left between them. There are 13 residues in the CDR3. Germline loops: CDR1 KGHDR, CDR2 SFDVKD. CDR3 sequence (DNA): TGTGCCACGAAGCCTAACACAGGGAGCGGCTACACCTTC. Amino acid sequence: CATKPNTGSGYTF.

This clonotype has at least ten counts. The V call is TRBV9, the J call TRBJ2-7; D could derive from TRBD1 or TRBD2 (7 bases each). The CDR3 has 14 residues. Germline CDR1 reads SGDLS; CDR2 reads YYNGEE. Trimming took off 2 bases at V and 9 bases at J, with 18 bases between the two ends. The CDR3 loop reads CASSVRDREGRQYF. The CDR3 DNA follows: TGTGCCAGCAGCGTCCGCGACAGGGAGGGTAGGCAGTACTTC.

This clonotype was observed at least ten times. The chain employs TRBV28 and TRBJ1-1; D unresolved. Germline V gives CDR1 MDHEN, CDR2 SYDVKM. The CDR3 consists of 13 residues. V lost 6 bases and J lost 6, with 14 bases in between. CDR3 coding DNA: TGTGCCAGCAGACCCAGGTCGGGTTCTGAAGCTTTCTTT. Translating gives CASRPRSGSEAFF. Based on the CDR3 plus reference TRBV28 and TRBJ1-1, the full variable domain is DVKVTQSSRYLVKRTGEKVFLECVQDMDHENMFWYRQDPGLGLRLIYFSYDVKMKEKGDIPEGYSVSREKKERFSLILESASTNQTSMYLCASRPRSGSEAFFGQGTRLTVV.

This clonotype was detected ten times or more. The chain links TRBV7-2 to TRBJ1-5; possibly TRBD1 for D (6 bases). CDR1 and CDR2 from the germline V gene are SGHTA and FQGNSA. This CDR3 comprises 16 residues. The V and J ends lost 1 base and 0 bases respectively, with 10 bases between them. CDR3 coding DNA: TGTGCCAGCAGCTTAGGCAGACAGGATAGCAATCAGCCCCAGCATTTT. Protein product: CASSLGRQDSNQPQHF.

Worth noting for this clonotype: Germline is not matched at one junction end, which may reflect a read error. The chain carries TRBV3-1 and TRBJ1-2; D is unclear. Germline values: CDR1 LGHDT, CDR2 YNNKEL (reference sequence). The CDR3 spans 16 residues. In DNA, the CDR3 is TGTGTCAGCAGCCAAGAAGGTAGGGCGGCTAACTATGGCTACACCTTC. The encoded protein is CVSSQEGRAANYGYTF.

This clonotype has at least ten counts. The chain carries TRBV5-1 and TRBJ2-1; the match to TRBD1 covers 7 bases. Trimming at V came to 0 bases and at J to 0 bases, leaving 6 bases not matched to a gene. Germline V lookup: CDR1 SGHRS, CDR2 YFSETQ. This CDR3 comprises 17 residues. In nucleotides, the CDR3 is TGCGCCAGCAGCTTGGGAGGGACAGATAGCTCCTACAATGAGCAGTTCTTC. Translating it yields CASSLGGTDSSYNEQFF.

Points on this clonotype: A much larger clone sits a single nucleotide away, making a read error possible. This chain's CDR3 is CASSNPGATGELSF. CDR3 nucleotides: TGTGCCAGCAGTAACCCAGGGGCCACCGGGGAGCTGTCTTTT. This chain joins TRBV6-2 or TRBV6-3 and TRBJ2-2; D may be TRBD1 (6 bases). CDR1 and CDR2 from the germline V gene are MNHEY and SVGEGT. The CDR3 spans 14 residues.

At least ten counts were recorded for this clonotype. The chain uses TRBV20-1 and TRBJ2-3; 12 nucleotides align to TRBD2. The trim removed 6 bases at V and 3 bases at J, leaving 16 bases unmatched. Germline CDR1 is DFQATT and CDR2 is SNEGSKA (reference sequence). The CDR3 runs to 18 residues. The CDR3 spells CSAPQGLAGGLRTDTQYF. The CDR3, as DNA: TGCAGTGCCCCCCAGGGTCTAGCGGGAGGGTTGAGAACAGATACGCAGTATTTT.

This clonotype was detected only a few times. The rearrangement joins TRBV6-5 to TRBJ2-7; D is possibly TRBD1 (5 bases). This CDR3 is 14 amino acids long. CDR1 is MNHEY, CDR2 SVGAGI, per germline. Trimming left V 2 bases short and J 4 bases short, with 12 bases between. CDR3 sequence (DNA): TGTGCCAGCAGTTACGCGGCAGGGCAGTACGAGCAGTACTTC. This codes for CASSYAAGQYEQYF.

This clonotype was observed many times. This rearrangement joins TRBV6-1 to TRBJ1-6; TRBD1 agrees at 10 bases. V lost 6 bases and J lost 8; bases outside the gene matches: 4. Germline CDR1 MNHNS, CDR2 SASEGT. The CDR3 runs 14 residues. The chain's CDR3 is CASRPDRGHSPLHF. In DNA form, the CDR3 reads TGTGCCAGCAGACCCGACAGGGGGCATTCACCCCTCCACTTT.

This clonotype was detected ten times or more. The V and J genes are TRBV18 and TRBJ1-2; D gene unclear. Per the germline V gene, CDR1 is KGHSH and CDR2 is LQKENI. Trimming shortened V by 5 bases and J by 6 bases, and 13 bases separated the two germline ends. The CDR3 is 13 amino acids. CDR3 coding DNA: TGTGCCAGCTCAAAGACCCGAAACGATGGCTACACCTTC. Encoded protein: CASSKTRNDGYTF.

This clonotype was observed a few times. This chain uses TRBV7-2 with TRBJ1-1, with 7 bases identical to TRBD1. The V and J ends lost 3 bases and 0 bases, in that order; junction bases with no gene match: 4. Germline CDR1 SGHTA, CDR2 FQGNSA. The length of the CDR3 is 15 residues. CDR3 loop: CASSFWTGLNTEAFF. The CDR3 DNA reads as TGTGCCAGCAGCTTTTGGACAGGATTGAACACTGAAGCTTTCTTT.

This clonotype came up many times. V usage is TRBV20-1 and J usage is TRBJ2-1, with 11 bases fitting TRBD2. The CDR3 consists of 15 residues. The germline V gene encodes CDR1 DFQATT and CDR2 SNEGSKA (reference sequence). J was trimmed by 2 bases and V by 6 bases; bases with no gene match: 6. CDR3 in DNA: TGCAGTGCCGATACTAGCGGGAGTCCCTACAATGAGCAGTTCTTC. The encoded protein is CSADTSGSPYNEQFF.

The table lists this clonotype with many counts. V gene TRBV7-2 combines with J gene TRBJ2-1; 12 nucleotides align to TRBD2. Germline V gives CDR1 SGHTA, CDR2 FQGNSA. The trim removed 5 bases at V and 10 bases at J, leaving 12 bases unmatched. The CDR3 length is 16 residues. DNA of the CDR3: TGTGCCAGCAGCCCACGGACTAGCGGGAATCGAATGGAGCAGTTCTTC. Translating gives CASSPRTSGNRMEQFF.

V is TRBV6-5 and J is TRBJ2-3; D call uncertain. V lost 2 bases and J lost 0, with 12 bases in between. The CDR3 consists of 16 residues. Germline CDR1 is MNHEY and CDR2 is SVGAGI. CDR3: CASSYRGAASTDTQYF. The CDR3 nucleotides are TGTGCCAGCAGTTACCGCGGCGCCGCTAGCACAGATACGCAGTATTTT.